One and the same sample provided the 20 T cell receptor beta chains below, sequenced in a study of T-cell memory formation after mild COVID-19. TCRdb redid the calling of the 5' RACE reads with MiXCR, one entry per CDR3 protein. The sample lists 100,000 to 140,000 distinct CDR3 sequences, 13% to 15% occurring once. The specimen sequenced was PBMCs or a T cell subset sorted from them (not recorded which). These receptors were taken from a man younger than 35 who had mild COVID-19 (a few samples of this study predate the infection). Cell type and time point are not known.

This clonotype was seen many times. The gene calls are TRBV4-1 and TRBJ2-7; no clear D. Germline CDR1 MGHRA, CDR2 YSYEKL. V was pared by 2 bases and J by 3 bases, with 14 bases between. The CDR3 is 15 residues long. The CDR3 is CASSQRLDPGYEQYF. The DNA of the CDR3 is TGCGCCAGCAGCCAACGCCTAGACCCGGGCTACGAGCAGTACTTC.

The sample holds a few counts of this clonotype. The chain couples TRBV7-3 to TRBJ2-3; 12 bases line up with TRBD2. J lost 4 bases, V lost 5 bases, and 7 bases had no gene match. The CDR3 extends over 16 amino acids. The V gene's germline CDR1 is SGHTA and CDR2 FQGTGA. DNA for the CDR3: TGTGCCAGCAGCCAGGCTAGCGGGGGGGCCGCAGATACGCAGTATTTT. Encoded protein: CASSQASGGAADTQYF.

The gene calls are TRBV29-1 and TRBJ2-1, with no clear D. CDR1 and CDR2 from the germline V gene are SQVTM and ANQGSEA. The V gene lost 1 base and the J gene lost 14 bases, with 15 bases spanning the gap. The CDR3 is made up of 12 amino acids. The CDR3, as DNA: TGCAGCGTTGAAGGGGGAAGGCCAGAGGAGTTCTTC. Residues: CSVEGGRPEEFF.

This clonotype was recorded a few times. The rearrangement joins TRBV9 to TRBJ1-1, with D possibly matching TRBD1 (6 bases). V was cut by 1 base and J by 5 bases, with 15 bases left in between. Germline values: CDR1 SGDLS, CDR2 YYNGEE. CDR3 size: 15 residues. CDR3 sequence (DNA): TGTGCCAGCAGCGTATCCGGAGGGGGGGGGACTGAAGCTTTCTTT. As protein: CASSVSGGGGTEAFF.

This clonotype has a handful of counts. This sequence joins TRBV29-1 and TRBJ2-2, with 7 bases lining up with TRBD2. Germline V gene data show CDR1 as SQVTM and CDR2 as ANQGSEA. CDR3 length equals 14 residues. V lost 6 bases to trimming and J lost 6 bases; unmatched junction nucleotides: 10. The CDR3 region is CSVAGLAVAGELFF. For the CDR3, the DNA is TGCAGCGTCGCTGGGCTAGCGGTGGCCGGGGAGCTGTTTTTT.

This clonotype was recorded a few times. This chain uses TRBV28 with TRBJ2-7, with TRBD1 matching over 7 bases. This CDR3 has 14 amino acids. Germline-derived CDR1 and CDR2 are MDHEN and SYDVKM. V gave up 7 bases and J gave up 4 bases; unmatched junction bases: 10. The CDR3 nucleotides read TGTGCCAGCACCCAGGGGGACCGAGGGTACGAGCAGTACTTC. It is translated as CASTQGDRGYEQYF.

This clonotype appeared a few times. The CDR3 reads CASSLTTGELFF. CDR3 DNA: TGTGCCAGCAGCTTAACCACCGGGGAGCTGTTTTTT. V is TRBV7-3 and J is TRBJ2-2; D is unresolved. Germline V gene data show CDR1 as SGHTA and CDR2 as FQGTGA. This CDR3 region has 12 residues. V was shortened by 0 bases and J by 4 bases, with 0 bases between the two germline ends.

This clonotype was detected a few times. This chain connects TRBV20-1 to TRBJ1-5; D unclear. The V end lost 0 bases, the J end lost 1 base, and 10 bases lay between the germline ends. Per germline, CDR1 DFQATT and CDR2 SNEGSKA (reference sequence). The CDR3 has 15 amino acids. CDR3 coding DNA: TGCAGTGCTAGAGATCCGCGGGAGAGCAATCAGCCCCAGCATTTT. This translates into CSARDPRESNQPQHF.

The CDR3 DNA reads TGTGCCAGCAGCTTATCAGGGGACGGGCAAAAGACCCAGTACTTC. Encoded protein: CASSLSGDGQKTQYF. The V gene is TRBV7-9, the J gene TRBJ2-5; D is perhaps TRBD1 (6 bases). The CDR3 is 15 amino acids. Germline-derived CDR1 and CDR2 are SEHNR and FQNEAQ (reference sequence). Deletions cut 2 bases from V and 6 bases from J, with 16 bases between.

This clonotype turned up a few times. The chain couples TRBV4-2 to TRBJ1-5, with a weak D call TRBD1 (5 bases). This CDR3 contains 17 residues. Germline-derived CDR1 and CDR2 are LGHNA and YNFKEQ. V dropped 0 bases and J dropped 7 bases, with 19 bases sitting between them. The CDR3: CASSQEGRGRDPQPQHF. CDR3 in DNA: TGTGCCAGCAGCCAAGAAGGTAGGGGCAGGGACCCCCAGCCCCAGCATTTT.

The sample holds many counts of this clonotype. The chain joins TRBV4-1 to TRBJ2-4; D not resolved. V was cut by 0 bases and J by 9 bases, with 12 bases left in between. The CDR3 runs to 14 residues. Looked up from germline, CDR1 is MGHRA and CDR2 is YSYEKL. CDR3 bases: TGCGCCAGCAGCCAAGAGGTGAAGGGAACCATTCAGTACTTC. Amino acid sequence: CASSQEVKGTIQYF.

This clonotype appeared many times. The rearrangement joins TRBV27 to TRBJ2-7, with 7 bases lining up with TRBD1. The V and J ends lost 6 bases and 4 bases, in that order; junction bases with no gene match: 15. CDR1 is MNHEY, CDR2 SMNVEV, per germline (reference sequence). This CDR3 region has 16 residues. The CDR3 sequence is CASSKTLDRDNYEQYF. The CDR3 DNA reads as TGTGCCAGCAGCAAAACTCTTGACAGGGATAATTACGAGCAGTACTTC.

This clonotype has a handful of counts. The V gene is TRBV19, the J gene TRBJ2-7; D is perhaps TRBD1 or TRBD2 (5 bases each). The CDR3 is 15 amino acids. CDR1 is LNHDA and CDR2 is SQIVND in the germline V gene (reference sequence). V was trimmed by 6 bases and J by 0 bases, leaving 15 bases between them. CDR3 in amino acids: CASSSRGRSSYEQYF. The CDR3 DNA sequence: TGTGCCAGTAGCTCCCGGGGCAGGAGCTCCTACGAGCAGTACTTC.

The chain combines TRBV7-6 with TRBJ2-7, with D possibly being TRBD1 (5 bases). The germline V gene has CDR1 SGHVS and CDR2 FNYEAQ. The CDR3 covers 17 residues. V lost 5 bases and J 0 bases, leaving 20 bases between the germline ends. CDR3 in amino acids: CASSHHPDTSSSYEQYF. The DNA of the CDR3 is TGTGCCAGCAGCCACCACCCGGACACGTCGAGCTCCTACGAGCAGTACTTC.

This clonotype has just a few counts. This chain uses TRBV29-1 with TRBJ1-1, with TRBD1 matching over 11 bases. With V trimmed by 4 bases and J by 5 bases, 9 bases remained unmatched. CDR1 and CDR2 from the germline V gene are SQVTM and ANQGSEA. This CDR3 has 15 amino acids. The CDR3 protein is CSVVLDRGRWTEAFF. CDR3 in DNA: TGCAGCGTTGTGCTGGACAGGGGGCGTTGGACTGAAGCTTTCTTT.

The gene calls are TRBV6-2 or TRBV6-3 and TRBJ1-4; D uncertain. Germline values: CDR1 MNHEY, CDR2 SVGEGT. Between the trimmed V and J ends, which lost 4 bases and 0 bases, there was a span of 18 bases. The CDR3 is 18 residues long. CDR3 amino acids: CASSSRTGSIATNEKLFF. In nucleotides, the CDR3 is TGTGCCAGCAGTTCCCGGACGGGATCAATAGCAACTAATGAAAAACTGTTTTTT.

A few counts support this clonotype. The genes are TRBV7-8 and TRBJ1-5, with 10 bases matching TRBD1. This CDR3 is 14 amino acids long. The V and J ends lost 3 bases and 6 bases, in that order; junction bases with no gene match: 2. Germline V gene data show CDR1 as SGHVS and CDR2 as FQNEAQ. CDR3 DNA: TGTGCCAGCAGCTTCGGGACAGGGGTTCAGCCCCAGCATTTT. Protein: CASSFGTGVQPQHF.

The V and J genes are TRBV4-1 and TRBJ2-7, with 10 bases lining up with TRBD1. CDR1 is MGHRA, CDR2 YSYEKL, per germline. The CDR3 has 18 amino acids. V shed 1 base, J shed 3 bases, and the junction held 12 bases outside the gene matches. Written as DNA, the CDR3 is TGCGCCAGCAGCCAAGGAGGTGGAGCAGGGACAGGGGACTACGAGCAGTACTTC. This codes for CASSQGGGAGTGDYEQYF.

This clonotype was seen many times. This CDR3 reads CASTLTGGNTEAFF. The CDR3 coding sequence is TGTGCCAGCACTCTGACAGGGGGAAACACTGAAGCTTTCTTT. The chain joins TRBV27 to TRBJ1-1, with 9 bases fitting TRBD1. CDR3 length: 14 amino acids. The V segment lost 7 bases and the J segment 2 bases; nucleotides outside the gene matches: 5. Germline V gene data show CDR1 as MNHEY and CDR2 as SMNVEV (reference sequence).

This chain links TRBV20-1 with TRBJ2-5; 8 positions agree with TRBD2. In germline, CDR1 is DFQATT, CDR2 SNEGSKA (reference sequence). Trimming took 1 base from V and 4 from J; bases not matched to a gene: 11. The CDR3 is made up of 16 amino acids. This CDR3 reads CSARGRAGVTTETQYF. CDR3 nucleotides: TGCAGTGCTAGAGGTCGAGCGGGAGTGACAACAGAGACCCAGTACTTC.